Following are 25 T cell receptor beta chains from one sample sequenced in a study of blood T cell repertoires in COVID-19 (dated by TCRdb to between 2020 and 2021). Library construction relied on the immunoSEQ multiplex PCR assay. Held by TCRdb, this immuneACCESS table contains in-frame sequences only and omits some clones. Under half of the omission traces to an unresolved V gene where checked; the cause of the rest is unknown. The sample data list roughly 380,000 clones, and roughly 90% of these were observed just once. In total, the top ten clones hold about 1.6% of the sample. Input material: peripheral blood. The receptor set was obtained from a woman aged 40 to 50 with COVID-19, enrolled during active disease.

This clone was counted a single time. CDR3 residues: CATRILSRSSYEQYF. Here the CDR3 DNA reads TGTGCCACTAGAATCCTAAGTAGGAGCTCCTACGAGCAGTACTTC. The chain joins TRBV19 to TRBJ2-7; D unresolved. Trimming shortened V by 10 bases and J by 0 bases, and 19 bases separated the two germline ends. The V gene's germline CDR1 is LNHDA and CDR2 SQIVND (reference sequence). The CDR3 spans 15 residues.

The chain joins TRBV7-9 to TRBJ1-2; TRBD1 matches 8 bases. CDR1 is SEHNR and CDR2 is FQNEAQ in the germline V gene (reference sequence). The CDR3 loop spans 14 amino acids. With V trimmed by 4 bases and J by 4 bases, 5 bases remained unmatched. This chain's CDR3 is CASSYGTGSYGYTF. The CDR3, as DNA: TGTGCCAGCAGCTATGGGACAGGCAGCTATGGCTACACCTTC.

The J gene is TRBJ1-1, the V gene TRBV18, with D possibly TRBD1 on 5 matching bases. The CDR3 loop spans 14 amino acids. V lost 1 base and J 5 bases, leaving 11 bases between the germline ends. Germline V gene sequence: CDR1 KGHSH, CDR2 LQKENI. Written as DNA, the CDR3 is TGTGCCAGCTCACCACAATCAGGGAATACTGAAGCTTTCTTT. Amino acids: CASSPQSGNTEAFF.

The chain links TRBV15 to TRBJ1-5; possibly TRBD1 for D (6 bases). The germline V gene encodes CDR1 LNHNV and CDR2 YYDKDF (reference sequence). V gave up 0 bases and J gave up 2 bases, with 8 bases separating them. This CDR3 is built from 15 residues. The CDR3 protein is CATSRERTGNQPQHF. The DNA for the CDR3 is TGTGCCACCAGCAGAGAAAGGACAGGCAATCAGCCCCAGCATTTT.

This CDR3 reads CASSHYLRGTSLYGYTF. The CDR3 nucleotides are TGTGCCAGCAGCCATTACCTCAGGGGGACCTCACTCTATGGCTACACCTTC. The chain uses TRBV3-1 (or the pseudogene TRBV3-2) and TRBJ1-2; the match to TRBD1 covers 7 bases. Trimming removed 3 bases from V and 4 bases from J; junction bases left unmatched: 14. CDR3 length: 17 amino acids. Germline V gene sequence: CDR1 LGHDT, CDR2 YNNKEL (reference sequence).

CDR3 nucleotides: TGTGCCAGCAGGTCGACAGGGGGGACTGAAGCTTTCTTT. It yields the protein CASRSTGGTEAFF. The gene calls are TRBV12-3 or TRBV12-4 and TRBJ1-1; TRBD1 aligns across 9 bases. The junction had 4 bases not matched to a gene; V was cut back by 6 bases and J by 5 bases. This CDR3 comprises 13 residues.

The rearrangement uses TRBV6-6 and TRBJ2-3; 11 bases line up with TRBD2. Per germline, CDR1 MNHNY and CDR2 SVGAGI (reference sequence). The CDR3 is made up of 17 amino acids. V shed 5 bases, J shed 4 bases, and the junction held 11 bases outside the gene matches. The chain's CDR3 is CASSQLSTSGSPDTQYF. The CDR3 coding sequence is TGTGCCAGCAGTCAACTATCCACTAGCGGGAGCCCAGATACGCAGTATTTT.

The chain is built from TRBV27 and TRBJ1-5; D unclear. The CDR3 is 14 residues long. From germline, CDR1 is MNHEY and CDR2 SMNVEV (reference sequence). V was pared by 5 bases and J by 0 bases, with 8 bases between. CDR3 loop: CASSASDSNQPQHF. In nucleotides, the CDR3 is TGTGCCAGCAGTGCATCAGATAGCAATCAGCCCCAGCATTTT.

Written as DNA, the CDR3 is TGTGCCAGCAGTCCGGGACAGGGAAGGACTGAAGCTTTCTTT. As protein: CASSPGQGRTEAFF. This chain connects TRBV27 to TRBJ1-1; 9 nucleotides line up with TRBD1. The length of the CDR3 is 14 residues. Germline V gives CDR1 MNHEY, CDR2 SMNVEV (reference sequence). V dropped 5 bases and J dropped 5; count of bases not matched to a gene: 6.

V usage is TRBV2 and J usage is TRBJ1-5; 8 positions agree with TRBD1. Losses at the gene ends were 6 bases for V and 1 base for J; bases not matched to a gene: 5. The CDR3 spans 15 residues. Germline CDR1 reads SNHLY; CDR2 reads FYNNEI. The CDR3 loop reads CASRTNRGSNQPQHF. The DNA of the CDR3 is TGTGCCAGCAGGACGAACAGGGGGAGCAATCAGCCCCAGCATTTT.

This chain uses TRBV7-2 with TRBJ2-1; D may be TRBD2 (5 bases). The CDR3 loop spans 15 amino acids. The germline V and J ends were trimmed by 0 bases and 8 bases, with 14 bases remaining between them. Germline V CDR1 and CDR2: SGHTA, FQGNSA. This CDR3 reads CASSLARARRDEQFF. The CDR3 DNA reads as TGTGCCAGCAGCTTAGCGCGGGCTAGACGGGATGAGCAGTTCTTC.

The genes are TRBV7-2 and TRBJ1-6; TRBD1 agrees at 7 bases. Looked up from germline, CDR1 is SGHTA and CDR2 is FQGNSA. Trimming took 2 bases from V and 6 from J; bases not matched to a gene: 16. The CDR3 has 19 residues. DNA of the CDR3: TGTGCCAGCAGCTTAAGAGTCATCTCCCCCGGGACAGCTAATTCACCCCTCCACTTT. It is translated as CASSLRVISPGTANSPLHF.

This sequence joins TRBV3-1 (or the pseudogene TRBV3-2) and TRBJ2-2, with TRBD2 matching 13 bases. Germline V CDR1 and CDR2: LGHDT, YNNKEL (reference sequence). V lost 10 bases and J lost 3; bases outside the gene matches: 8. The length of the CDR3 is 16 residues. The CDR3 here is CATQLGLAGDTGELFF. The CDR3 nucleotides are TGTGCCACTCAACTAGGACTAGCGGGGGACACCGGGGAGCTGTTTTTT.

DNA for the CDR3: TGTGCCAGCAGCCAAGAGTCAGGGATTTATGGCTACACCTTC. Translated, it gives CASSQESGIYGYTF. This chain links TRBV14 with TRBJ1-2, with D possibly matching TRBD1 (5 bases). Germline lookup yields CDR1 SGHDN and CDR2 FVKESK. The CDR3 runs 14 residues. V was cut by 0 bases and J by 5 bases, with 10 bases left in between.

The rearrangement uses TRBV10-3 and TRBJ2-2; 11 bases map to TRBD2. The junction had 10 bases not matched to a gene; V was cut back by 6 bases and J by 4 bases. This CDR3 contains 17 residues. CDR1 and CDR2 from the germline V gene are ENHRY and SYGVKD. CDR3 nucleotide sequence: TGTGCCATCAGAAGAACCGGGACTAGCGGTCGCACCGGGGAGCTGTTTTTT. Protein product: CAIRRTGTSGRTGELFF.

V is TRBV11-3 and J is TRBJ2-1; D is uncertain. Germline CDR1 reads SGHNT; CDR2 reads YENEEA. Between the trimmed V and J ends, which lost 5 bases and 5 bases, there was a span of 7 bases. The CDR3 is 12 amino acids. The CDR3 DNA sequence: TGTGCCAGCAGCCTCAGCGACAATGAGCAGTTCTTC. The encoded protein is CASSLSDNEQFF.

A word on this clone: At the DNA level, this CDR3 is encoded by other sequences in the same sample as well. DNA for the CDR3: TGTGCCAGCAGCCCGACAGGGGGCGCGAACTATGAGCAGTTCTTC. It is translated as CASSPTGGANYEQFF. The V and J genes are TRBV7-3 and TRBJ2-1, with TRBD1 matching over 10 bases. The junction had 9 bases not matched to a gene; V was cut back by 5 bases and J by 8 bases. Per germline, CDR1 SGHTA and CDR2 FQGTGA. This CDR3 spans 15 amino acids.

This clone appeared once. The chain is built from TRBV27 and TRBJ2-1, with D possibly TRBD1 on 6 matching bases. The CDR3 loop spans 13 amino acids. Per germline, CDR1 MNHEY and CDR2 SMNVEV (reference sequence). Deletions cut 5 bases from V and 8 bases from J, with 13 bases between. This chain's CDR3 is CASSIQGFHEQFF. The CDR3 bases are TGTGCCAGCAGTATACAGGGTTTCCATGAGCAGTTCTTC.

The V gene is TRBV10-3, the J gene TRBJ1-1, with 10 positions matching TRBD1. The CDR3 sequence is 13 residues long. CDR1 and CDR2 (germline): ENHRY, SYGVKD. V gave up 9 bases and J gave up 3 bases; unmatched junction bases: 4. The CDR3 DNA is TGTGCCATTCGGACAGGGGGGGACACTGAAGCTTTCTTT. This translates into CAIRTGGDTEAFF.

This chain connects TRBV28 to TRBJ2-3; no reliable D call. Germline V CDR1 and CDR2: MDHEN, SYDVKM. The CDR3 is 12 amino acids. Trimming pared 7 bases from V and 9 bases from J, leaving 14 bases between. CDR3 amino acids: CASTRSRVTQYF. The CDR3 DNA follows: TGTGCCAGCACCCGTAGTAGAGTAACGCAGTATTTT.

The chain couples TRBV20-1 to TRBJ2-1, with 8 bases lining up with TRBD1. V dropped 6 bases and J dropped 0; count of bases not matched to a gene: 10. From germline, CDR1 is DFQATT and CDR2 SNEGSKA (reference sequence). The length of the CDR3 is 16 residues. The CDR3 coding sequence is TGCAGTGCGAGTTTGACAGGGGCGTTCTCCTACAATGAGCAGTTCTTC. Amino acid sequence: CSASLTGAFSYNEQFF.

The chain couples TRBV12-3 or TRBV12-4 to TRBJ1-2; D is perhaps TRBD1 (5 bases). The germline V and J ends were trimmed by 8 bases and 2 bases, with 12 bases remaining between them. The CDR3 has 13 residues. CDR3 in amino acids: CASLGRQNYGYTF. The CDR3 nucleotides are TGTGCCAGCCTAGGCAGACAGAACTATGGCTACACCTTC.

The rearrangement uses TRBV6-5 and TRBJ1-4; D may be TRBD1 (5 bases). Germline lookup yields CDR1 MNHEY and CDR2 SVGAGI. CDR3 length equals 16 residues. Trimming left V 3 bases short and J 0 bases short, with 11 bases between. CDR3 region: CASSYGAAATNEKLFF. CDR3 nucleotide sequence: TGTGCCAGCAGTTATGGGGCAGCCGCAACTAATGAAAAACTGTTTTTT.

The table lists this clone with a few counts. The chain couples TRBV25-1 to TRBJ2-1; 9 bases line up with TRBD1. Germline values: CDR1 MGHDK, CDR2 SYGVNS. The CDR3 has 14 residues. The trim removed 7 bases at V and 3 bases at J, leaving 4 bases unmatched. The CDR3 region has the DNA TGTGCCAGCATGGGACAGGGATACTACAATGAGCAGTTCTTC. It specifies CASMGQGYYNEQFF.

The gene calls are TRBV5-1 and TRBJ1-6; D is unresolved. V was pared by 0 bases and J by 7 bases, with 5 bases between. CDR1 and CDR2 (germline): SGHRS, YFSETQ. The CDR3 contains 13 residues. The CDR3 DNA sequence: TGCGCCAGCAGCTTGGCCTCGAATTCACCCCTCCACTTT. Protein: CASSLASNSPLHF.